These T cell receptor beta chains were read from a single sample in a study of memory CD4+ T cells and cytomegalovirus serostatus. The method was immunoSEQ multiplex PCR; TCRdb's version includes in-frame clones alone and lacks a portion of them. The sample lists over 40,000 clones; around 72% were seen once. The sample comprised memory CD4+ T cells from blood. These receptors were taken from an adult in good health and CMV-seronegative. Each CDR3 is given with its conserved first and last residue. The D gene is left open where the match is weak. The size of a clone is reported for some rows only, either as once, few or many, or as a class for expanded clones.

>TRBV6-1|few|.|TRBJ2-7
TGTGCCACCACAGTCCTCTACGAGCAGTACTTC
CATTVLYEQYF
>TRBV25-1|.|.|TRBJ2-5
TGTGCCAGCAGTGAAATTCGCGGGGTGACGCAAGAGACCCAGTACTTC
CASSEIRGVTQETQYF
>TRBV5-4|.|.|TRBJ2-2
TGTGCCAGCAGCTTGGCCCTCGGGGAGCTGTTTTTT
CASSLALGELFF
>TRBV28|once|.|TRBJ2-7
TGTGCCAGCAGTTTAAGCAATCCCGGAGTTAGTAGGCCCTACGAGCAGTACTTC
CASSLSNPGVSRPYEQYF
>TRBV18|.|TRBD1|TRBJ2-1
TGTGCCAGCTCACCAGGGTTCCGGACAGGGGGCGATGAGCAGTTCTTC
CASSPGFRTGGDEQFF
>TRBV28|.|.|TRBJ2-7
TGTGCCAGTCAGGGTTATCCCGACGAGCAGTACTTC
CASQGYPDEQYF
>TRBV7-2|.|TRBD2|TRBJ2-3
TGTGCCAGCAGCTTAGATGCGGCGGGGGGCCCCACAGATACGCAGTATTTT
CASSLDAAGGPTDTQYF
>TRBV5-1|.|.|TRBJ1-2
TGCGCCAGCAGCTTGAGGCCGGAAGAGGGGTATGGCTACACCTTC
CASSLRPEEGYGYTF
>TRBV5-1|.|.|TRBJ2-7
TGCGCCAGCAGCCGCGACAGACTGAACTACGAGCAGTACTTC
CASSRDRLNYEQYF
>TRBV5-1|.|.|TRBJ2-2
TGCGCCAGCAGACCGGGACAGAACACCGGGGAGCTGTTTTTT
CASRPGQNTGELFF
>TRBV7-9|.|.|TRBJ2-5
TGTGCCAGCAGCTTAGGAACGAGACGACAAGAGACCCAGTACTTC
CASSLGTRRQETQYF
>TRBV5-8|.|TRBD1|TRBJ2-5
TGTGCCAGCAGCTTCGCCCCGGGACAGAAGTACTTC
CASSFAPGQKYF
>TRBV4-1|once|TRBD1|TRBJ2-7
TGCGCCAGCAGCCCGGGGTCCCGGGACAGGGTCTACGAGCAGTACTTC
CASSPGSRDRVYEQYF
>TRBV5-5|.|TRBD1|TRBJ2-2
TGTGCCAGCAGCTTGGTTGGCCGGGACAGGGGAACCGGGGAGCTGTTTTTT
CASSLVGRDRGTGELFF
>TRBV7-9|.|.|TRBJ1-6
TGTGCCAGCAGCTTAGCAACAGAAAATTCACCCCTCCACTTT
CASSLATENSPLHF
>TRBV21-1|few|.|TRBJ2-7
TGTGCCAGCACCAGGGTGGTAGACGAGCAGTACTTC
CASTRVVDEQYF
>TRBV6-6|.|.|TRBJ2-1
TGTGCCAGCAGTCGACAGGAATACAATGAGCAGTTCTTC
CASSRQEYNEQFF
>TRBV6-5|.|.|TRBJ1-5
TGTGCCAGCAGTGACAGCTTCTTTAATCAGCCCCAGCATTTT
CASSDSFFNQPQHF
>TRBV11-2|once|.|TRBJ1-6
TGTGCCAGCAGCTTAGCCTCCTATAATTCACCCCTCCACTTT
CASSLASYNSPLHF
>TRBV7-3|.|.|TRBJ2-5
TGTGCCAGCAGCTTAACGGGAGCGAGGGAGCAGTACTTC
CASSLTGAREQYF
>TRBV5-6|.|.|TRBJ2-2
TGTGCCAGCAGCTCCTTTACCTCACTTACCGCGAACACCGGGGAGCTGTTTTTT
CASSSFTSLTANTGELFF
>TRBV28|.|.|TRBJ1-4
TGTGCCAGCAGTTTATCCAGAGTATTCGCTGAAAAACTGTTTTTT
CASSLSRVFAEKLFF
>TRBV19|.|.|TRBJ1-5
TGTGCCAGTAGTAGTCGGAATCAGCCCCAGCATTTT
CASSSRNQPQHF
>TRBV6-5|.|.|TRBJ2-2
TGTGCCAGCAGTTACGCGGGCACCGGGGAGCTGTTTTTT
CASSYAGTGELFF
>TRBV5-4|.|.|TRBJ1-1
TGTGCCAGCAGCGGGGGGGGCGCCAGTAGCACTGAAGCTTTCTTT
CASSGGGASSTEAFF
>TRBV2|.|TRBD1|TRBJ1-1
TGTGCCAGCAGCGGGGGACAGGGAAGCACTGAAGCTTTCTTT
CASSGGQGSTEAFF